Listed here is a single T cell receptor beta chain. Its target is not known. Investigators sourced around 2 micrograms of genomic DNA from cryopreserved PBMCs for TCR beta libraries. Trimming cost V 3 bases and J 2 bases, with 9 bases left between them. CDR3 size: 13 residues. Looked up from germline, CDR1 is SGHRS and CDR2 is YFSETQ. These data belong to a study of cytotoxic CD8 clonotypes in ibrutinib-treated CLL. The study, taken as a whole, reports: At ibrutinib response, clonality increased, and at progression it declined back toward baseline.

The table came from immunoSEQ multiplex PCR; TCRdb's copy has only in-frame clones and leaves some out. The sample includes roughly 63,000 clones, approximately 57% of them seen just once. The chain uses TRBV5-1 and TRBJ2-7; the D call may be TRBD1 or TRBD2 (5 bases each). This TCR came from a human donor with chronic lymphocytic leukemia. This sample comprised PBMCs, obtained after 12 months of ibrutinib treatment. CDR3 in amino acids: CASSSGRTYEQYF. The DNA for the CDR3 is TGCGCCAGCAGCTCGGGACGGACCTACGAGCAGTACTTC.